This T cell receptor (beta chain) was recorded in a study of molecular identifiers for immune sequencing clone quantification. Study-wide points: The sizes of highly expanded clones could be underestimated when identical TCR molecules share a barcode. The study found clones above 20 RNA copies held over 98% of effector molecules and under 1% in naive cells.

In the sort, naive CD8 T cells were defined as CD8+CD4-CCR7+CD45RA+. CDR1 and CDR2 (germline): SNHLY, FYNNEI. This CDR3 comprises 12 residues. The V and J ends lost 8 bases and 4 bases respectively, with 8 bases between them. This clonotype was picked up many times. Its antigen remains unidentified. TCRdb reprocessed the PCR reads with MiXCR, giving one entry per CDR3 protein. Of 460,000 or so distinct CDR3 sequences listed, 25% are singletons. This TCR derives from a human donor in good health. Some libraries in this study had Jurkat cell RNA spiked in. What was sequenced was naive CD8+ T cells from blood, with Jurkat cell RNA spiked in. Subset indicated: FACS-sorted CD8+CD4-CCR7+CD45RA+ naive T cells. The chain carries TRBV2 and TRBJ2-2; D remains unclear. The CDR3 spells CASSWGTGELFF. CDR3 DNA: TGTGCCAGCTCCTGGGGCACCGGGGAGCTGTTTTTT.